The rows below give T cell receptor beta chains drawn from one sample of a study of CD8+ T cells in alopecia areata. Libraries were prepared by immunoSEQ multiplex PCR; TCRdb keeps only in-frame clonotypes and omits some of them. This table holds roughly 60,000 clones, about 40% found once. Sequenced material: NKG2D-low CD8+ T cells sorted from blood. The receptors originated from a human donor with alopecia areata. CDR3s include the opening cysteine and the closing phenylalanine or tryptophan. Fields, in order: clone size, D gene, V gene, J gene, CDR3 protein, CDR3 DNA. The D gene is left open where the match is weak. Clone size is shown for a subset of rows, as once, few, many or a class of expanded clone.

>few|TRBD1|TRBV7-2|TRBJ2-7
CASSPWTGVPSEQYF
TGTGCCAGCAGCCCATGGACAGGGGTCCCGAGCGAGCAGTACTTC
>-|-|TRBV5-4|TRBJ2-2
CASSGYTGELFF
TGTGCCAGCAGCGGTTACACCGGGGAGCTGTTTTTT
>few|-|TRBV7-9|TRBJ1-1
CASSPPQGMNTEAFF
TGTGCCAGCAGCCCCCCACAGGGCATGAACACTGAAGCTTTCTTT
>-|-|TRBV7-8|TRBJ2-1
CASSSQSRAGYNEQFF
TGTGCCAGCAGCTCCCAGTCCAGGGCGGGTTACAATGAGCAGTTCTTC
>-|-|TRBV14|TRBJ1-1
CASSQWGMNTEAFF
TGTGCCAGCAGCCAATGGGGCATGAACACTGAAGCTTTCTTT
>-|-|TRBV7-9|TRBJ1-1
CASRGYAFRGKAEAFF
TGTGCCAGCAGAGGATACGCATTCCGGGGGAAGGCTGAAGCTTTCTTT
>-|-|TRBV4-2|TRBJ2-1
CASSQDEDNEQFF
TGTGCCAGCAGCCAAGATGAGGACAATGAGCAGTTCTTC
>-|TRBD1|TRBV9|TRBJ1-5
CASSVSGGNQPQHF
TGTGCCAGCAGCGTTTCAGGGGGGAATCAGCCCCAGCATTTT
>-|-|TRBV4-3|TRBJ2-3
CASSQDQSGRWGADTQYF
TGCGCCAGCAGCCAGGATCAGAGTGGACGCTGGGGGGCAGATACGCAGTATTTT
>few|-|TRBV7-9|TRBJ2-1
CASSLAQGYNEQFF
TGTGCCAGCAGCTTAGCGCAGGGTTACAATGAGCAGTTCTTC
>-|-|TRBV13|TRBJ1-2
CASSSRSGEYGYTF
TGTGCCAGCAGCTCGAGATCAGGGGAATATGGCTACACCTTC
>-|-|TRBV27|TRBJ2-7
CASSPGQPYEQYF
TGTGCCAGCAGCCCTGGACAGCCCTACGAGCAGTACTTC
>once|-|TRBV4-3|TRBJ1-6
CASSQDPGNSPLHF
TGCGCCAGCAGCCAAGATCCCGGGAATTCACCCCTCCACTTT
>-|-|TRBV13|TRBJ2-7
CASSSGPRDSYEQYF
TGTGCCAGCAGCTCCGGTCCCAGGGACTCCTACGAGCAGTACTTC
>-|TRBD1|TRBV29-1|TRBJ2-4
CSVADWQGASNIQYF
TGCAGCGTTGCGGACTGGCAGGGGGCTTCGAACATTCAGTACTTC
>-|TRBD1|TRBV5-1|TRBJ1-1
CASSFTQGARNTEAFF
TGCGCCAGCAGCTTTACCCAGGGGGCCAGGAACACTGAAGCTTTCTTT
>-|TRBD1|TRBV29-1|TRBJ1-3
CSTWTGTGNTIYF
TGCAGCACGTGGACAGGGACTGGAAACACCATATATTTT
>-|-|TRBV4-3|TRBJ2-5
CASSQFKGKTQYF
TGCGCCAGCAGCCAATTTAAGGGCAAGACCCAGTACTTC
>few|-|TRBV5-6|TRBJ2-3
CASSSDALYRRGDTQYF
TGTGCCAGCAGCTCCGACGCACTATATCGCCGGGGAGATACGCAGTATTTT
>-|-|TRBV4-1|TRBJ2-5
CASSQDRARVGETQYF
TGCGCCAGCAGCCAAGATCGCGCGCGGGTGGGGGAGACCCAGTACTTC
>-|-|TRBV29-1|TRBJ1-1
CSVYFGGAAFF
TGCAGCGTTTACTTCGGAGGGGCGGCTTTCTTT
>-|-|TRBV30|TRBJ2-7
CAWVDSGEQYF
TGTGCCTGGGTGGACTCTGGGGAGCAGTACTTC
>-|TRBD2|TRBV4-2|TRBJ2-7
CASSQEASGSYEQYF
TGTGCCAGCAGCCAAGAGGCTAGCGGGAGTTACGAGCAGTACTTC
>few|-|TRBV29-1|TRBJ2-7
CSVELTVSGEQYF
TGCAGCGTTGAATTGACGGTATCAGGGGAGCAGTACTTC
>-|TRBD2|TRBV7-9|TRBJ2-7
CASSGRDYEQYF
TGTGCCAGTAGCGGGAGGGACTACGAGCAGTACTTC
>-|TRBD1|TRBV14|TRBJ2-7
CASSLGTGVRYEQYF
TGTGCCAGCAGCCTCGGGACAGGGGTTCGATACGAGCAGTACTTC
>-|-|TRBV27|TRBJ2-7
CASCTRGSVFYEQYF
TGTGCCAGCTGCACCCGAGGGTCTGTCTTCTACGAGCAGTACTTC
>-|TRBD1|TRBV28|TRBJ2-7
CASSPRGYYEQYF
TGTGCCAGCAGCCCCAGGGGGTACTACGAGCAGTACTTC
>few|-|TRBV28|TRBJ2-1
CASSLWAAALHEQFF
TGTGCCAGCAGTCTGTGGGCCGCCGCACTCCATGAGCAGTTCTTC
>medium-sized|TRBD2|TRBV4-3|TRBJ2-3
CASSQLIAGGPTDTQYF
TGCGCCAGCAGCCAATTGATAGCGGGGGGGCCAACAGATACGCAGTATTTT
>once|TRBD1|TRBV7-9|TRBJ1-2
CASSLARDRGRGYTF
TGTGCCAGCAGCTTGGCCCGGGACAGGGGACGGGGCTACACCTTC
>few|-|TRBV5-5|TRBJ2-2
CASSFGPVPSGELFF
TGTGCCAGCAGCTTCGGTCCCGTGCCGTCCGGGGAGCTGTTTTTT